The rows below give T cell receptor beta chains drawn from one sample of a study of T cells in localized non-small cell lung cancer. Method: immunoSEQ multiplex PCR; TCRdb's copy keeps in-frame clones and lacks some. The sample shows about 17,000 clones, around 90% of them seen only once. The sequencing here drew on peripheral blood mononuclear cells, taken before any cancer treatment. Receptors originate from a woman aged 35 to 69 with stage III lung adenocarcinoma. The CDR3 runs from the conserved cysteine through the conserved F or W. Each record gives: clone size, J gene, D gene, V gene, CDR3 protein, CDR3 DNA. A D gene is named only where the DNA matches it firmly. Not every row has a clone size; where given, it reads once, few, many or a size class.

clone size: NA; J gene: TRBJ1-5; D gene: NA; V gene: TRBV29-1; CDR3 protein: CSVVWGLGQPQHF; CDR3 DNA: TGCAGCGTTGTTTGGGGGCTCGGGCAGCCCCAGCATTTT
clone size: NA; J gene: TRBJ1-5; D gene: NA; V gene: TRBV30; CDR3 protein: CAWTSQTLSNQPQHF; CDR3 DNA: TGTGCCTGGACTTCCCAGACTCTTAGCAATCAGCCCCAGCATTTT
clone size: once; J gene: TRBJ2-7; D gene: TRBD1; V gene: TRBV6-5; CDR3 protein: CASSYTGQGTEEQYF; CDR3 DNA: TGTGCCAGCAGTTACACGGGACAGGGAACTGAGGAGCAGTACTTC
clone size: NA; J gene: TRBJ2-3; D gene: NA; V gene: TRBV2; CDR3 protein: CASIMTDTQYF; CDR3 DNA: TGTGCCAGCATTATGACAGATACGCAGTATTTT
clone size: NA; J gene: TRBJ1-2; D gene: NA; V gene: TRBV20-1; CDR3 protein: CSANTGSGYTF; CDR3 DNA: TGCAGTGCTAATACAGGGTCTGGCTACACCTTC
clone size: NA; J gene: TRBJ1-1; D gene: NA; V gene: TRBV25-1; CDR3 protein: CASTMGTEAFF; CDR3 DNA: TGTGCCAGCACTATGGGCACTGAAGCTTTCTTT
clone size: NA; J gene: TRBJ1-1; D gene: NA; V gene: TRBV5-6; CDR3 protein: CASSYRDARTEAFF; CDR3 DNA: TGTGCCAGCAGCTACCGGGACGCGAGGACTGAAGCTTTCTTT
clone size: once; J gene: TRBJ2-7; D gene: TRBD2; V gene: TRBV7-3; CDR3 protein: CASSLDVTSGGLYEQYF; CDR3 DNA: TGTGCCAGCAGCTTAGACGTTACTAGCGGGGGGTTGTACGAGCAGTACTTC
clone size: NA; J gene: TRBJ2-2; D gene: TRBD1; V gene: TRBV10-3; CDR3 protein: CAINGPGQGTVGELFF; CDR3 DNA: TGTGCCATCAACGGACCTGGACAGGGGACGGTCGGGGAGCTGTTTTTT
clone size: NA; J gene: TRBJ1-2; D gene: NA; V gene: TRBV5-6; CDR3 protein: CASTSPGRGNYGYTF; CDR3 DNA: TGTGCCAGCACCTCGCCGGGCAGGGGAAACTATGGCTACACCTTC
clone size: NA; J gene: TRBJ2-7; D gene: TRBD1; V gene: TRBV5-1; CDR3 protein: CASSADRELYEQYF; CDR3 DNA: TGCGCCAGCAGCGCAGACAGGGAACTCTACGAGCAGTACTTC
clone size: NA; J gene: TRBJ1-5; D gene: NA; V gene: TRBV2; CDR3 protein: CASSEGQVLHQPQHF; CDR3 DNA: TGTGCCAGCAGTGAGGGTCAGGTCCTACATCAGCCCCAGCATTTT
clone size: NA; J gene: TRBJ1-2; D gene: NA; V gene: TRBV2; CDR3 protein: CASRKQTQGGDGYTF; CDR3 DNA: TGTGCCAGCAGGAAGCAGACCCAGGGTGGCGATGGCTACACCTTC
clone size: NA; J gene: TRBJ2-1; D gene: TRBD2; V gene: TRBV5-1; CDR3 protein: CASSIGSIAGAAYNEQFF; CDR3 DNA: TGCGCCAGCAGCATAGGATCCATAGCGGGAGCTGCCTACAATGAGCAGTTCTTC
clone size: NA; J gene: TRBJ1-2; D gene: TRBD1; V gene: TRBV5-1; CDR3 protein: CASSPVDRVDYGYTF; CDR3 DNA: TGCGCCAGCAGCCCGGTGGACAGGGTAGACTATGGCTACACCTTC
clone size: once; J gene: TRBJ1-2; D gene: TRBD1; V gene: TRBV5-1; CDR3 protein: CASSRTGPPIYGYTF; CDR3 DNA: TGCGCCAGCAGCCGGACAGGCCCCCCAATCTATGGCTACACCTTC
clone size: NA; J gene: TRBJ1-1; D gene: NA; V gene: TRBV19; CDR3 protein: CASNEGRMNTEAFF; CDR3 DNA: TGTGCCAGTAATGAGGGGAGGATGAACACTGAAGCTTTCTTT
clone size: NA; J gene: TRBJ2-5; D gene: NA; V gene: TRBV9; CDR3 protein: CASSVGGPDGETQYF; CDR3 DNA: TGTGCCAGCAGCGTAGGTGGGCCGGATGGGGAGACCCAGTACTTC
clone size: NA; J gene: TRBJ1-5; D gene: NA; V gene: TRBV7-2; CDR3 protein: CASSFSGRGDQPQHF; CDR3 DNA: TGTGCCAGCAGCTTCTCGGGTAGGGGGGATCAGCCCCAGCATTTT
clone size: few; J gene: TRBJ1-1; D gene: TRBD1; V gene: TRBV5-4; CDR3 protein: CASSHPTGGTEAFF; CDR3 DNA: TGTGCCAGCAGCCATCCAACAGGGGGCACTGAAGCTTTCTTT
clone size: NA; J gene: TRBJ2-7; D gene: TRBD1; V gene: TRBV5-4; CDR3 protein: CASSPGGAYEQYF; CDR3 DNA: TGTGCCAGCAGCCCAGGGGGAGCATACGAGCAGTACTTC
clone size: NA; J gene: TRBJ2-3; D gene: NA; V gene: TRBV4-1; CDR3 protein: CASSQVGGATQYF; CDR3 DNA: TGCGCCAGCAGCCAAGTAGGGGGGGCTACGCAGTATTTT
clone size: NA; J gene: TRBJ1-2; D gene: NA; V gene: TRBV15; CDR3 protein: CATSRLDSAYGYTF; CDR3 DNA: TGTGCCACCAGCAGATTGGACAGTGCGTATGGCTACACCTTC
clone size: NA; J gene: TRBJ2-7; D gene: TRBD1; V gene: TRBV7-2; CDR3 protein: CASSSWTGGREQYF; CDR3 DNA: TGTGCCAGCAGTTCCTGGACAGGGGGCCGCGAGCAGTACTTC
clone size: NA; J gene: TRBJ2-1; D gene: NA; V gene: TRBV7-2; CDR3 protein: CASSLRGNEQFF; CDR3 DNA: TGTGCCAGCAGCTTACGGGGGAACGAGCAGTTCTTC
clone size: NA; J gene: TRBJ1-5; D gene: NA; V gene: TRBV7-8; CDR3 protein: CASSSDRDQPQHF; CDR3 DNA: TGTGCCAGCAGCTCCGATCGGGACCAGCCCCAGCATTTT
clone size: NA; J gene: TRBJ1-2; D gene: TRBD1; V gene: TRBV5-4; CDR3 protein: CASSQGARRGAYGYTF; CDR3 DNA: TGTGCCAGCAGTCAGGGGGCGCGGAGAGGGGCCTATGGCTACACCTTC
clone size: NA; J gene: TRBJ1-1; D gene: NA; V gene: TRBV5-1; CDR3 protein: CASSVTQNTEAFF; CDR3 DNA: TGCGCCAGCAGCGTTACGCAGAACACTGAAGCTTTCTTT
clone size: NA; J gene: TRBJ1-1; D gene: TRBD1; V gene: TRBV10-1; CDR3 protein: CASSTGTVVTEAFF; CDR3 DNA: TGCGCCAGCAGCACCGGGACAGTTGTGACTGAAGCTTTCTTT
clone size: NA; J gene: TRBJ2-5; D gene: TRBD2; V gene: TRBV7-8; CDR3 protein: CASSLLAGVQETQYF; CDR3 DNA: TGTGCCAGCAGCTTACTAGCGGGAGTCCAAGAGACCCAGTACTTC